These 27 T cell receptor beta chains were all obtained from the same sample, sequenced in a study of blood T cell repertoires in COVID-19. TCRdb keeps only in-frame clones here, not all; method: immunoSEQ multiplex PCR. Among 150,000 to 200,000 clones listed, about 77% were seen once. Sequencing was carried out using PBMCs or T cells enriched from blood (not recorded which). These receptors came from a woman aged 50 to 65 with acute COVID-19.

CDR3 DNA: TGTGCCAGCAGCCAAGAGCCGTACTTGAACACTGAAGCTTTCTTT. It specifies CASSQEPYLNTEAFF. The V and J genes are TRBV3-1 (or the pseudogene TRBV3-2) and TRBJ1-1, with D unresolved. Germline lookup yields CDR1 LGHDT and CDR2 YNNKEL (reference sequence). The length of the CDR3 is 15 residues. V was clipped by 0 bases and J by 0 bases, with 8 bases between them.

The V call is TRBV7-9, the J call TRBJ1-1, with a possible D match to TRBD1 (5 bases). V was clipped by 5 bases and J by 2 bases, with 12 bases between them. CDR1 is SEHNR, CDR2 FQNEAQ, per germline (reference sequence). The CDR3 spans 14 residues. Here the CDR3 DNA reads TGTGCCAGCAGCCCCCGGGGGACCAACACTGAAGCTTTCTTT. Amino acids: CASSPRGTNTEAFF.

The chain joins TRBV5-1 to TRBJ2-2; perhaps TRBD2 as D (7 bases). Germline V gene sequence: CDR1 SGHRS, CDR2 YFSETQ. CDR3 length equals 16 residues. V gave up 0 bases and J gave up 1 base, with 10 bases separating them. The DNA of the CDR3 is TGCGCCAGCAGCTTGGAAGGGGGGGTGAACACCGGGGAGCTGTTTTTT. Protein sequence: CASSLEGGVNTGELFF.

This clone was counted many times. The chain has TRBV4-3 and TRBJ1-2; TRBD1 agrees at 7 bases. The CDR3 is 13 residues long. Germline values: CDR1 LGHNA, CDR2 YSLEER. V was clipped by 0 bases and J by 6 bases; unmatched bases: 1. CDR3 sequence reads: CASSQETGNGYTF. The CDR3, as DNA: TGCGCCAGCAGCCAAGAGACAGGGAATGGCTACACCTTC.

The chain carries TRBV28 and TRBJ2-7; TRBD1 matches 7 bases. Germline V CDR1 and CDR2: MDHEN, SYDVKM. J gave up 4 bases and V 6 bases, and 3 bases lay outside the gene matches. The CDR3 spans 12 residues. The CDR3 spells CASSRTGYEQYV. The CDR3 bases are TGTGCCAGCAGCCGGACAGGATACGAGCAGTACGTC.

The chain employs TRBV7-9 and TRBJ1-5; 9 bases line up with TRBD1. Per the germline V gene, CDR1 is SEHNR and CDR2 is FQNEAQ (reference sequence). The V gene end was trimmed by 5 bases and the J gene end by 2 bases; junction bases not matched to a gene: 4. CDR3 length: 15 amino acids. The CDR3 region has the DNA TGTGCCAGCAGCCCCACAGGGGGCCGCAATCAGCCCCAGCATTTT. The encoded protein is CASSPTGGRNQPQHF.

The gene calls are TRBV11-2 and TRBJ1-2, with TRBD1 as a possible D gene (6 bases). Germline CDR1 is SGHAT and CDR2 is FQNNGV. The length of the CDR3 is 16 residues. Trimming stripped 5 bases from V and 6 bases from J, with 22 bases between. The CDR3 sequence: CASSPLGTRGWNGYTF. As DNA, the CDR3 is TGTGCCAGCAGCCCCTTAGGGACCAGGGGATGGAATGGCTACACCTTC.

V gene TRBV7-9 combines with J gene TRBJ1-5; 7 bases align to TRBD1. The CDR3 length is 16 residues. Germline loops: CDR1 SEHNR, CDR2 FQNEAQ (reference sequence). The V segment lost 5 bases and the J segment 5 bases; nucleotides outside the gene matches: 12. Here the CDR3 DNA reads TGTGCCAGCAGCGTTACCGGGACAGAGATTCATCAGCCCCAGCATTTT. Translating it yields CASSVTGTEIHQPQHF.

This clone was counted between two and nine times. The chain combines TRBV7-6 with TRBJ2-6; D possibly corresponds to TRBD1 (6 bases). Germline V gives CDR1 SGHVS, CDR2 FNYEAQ. Trimming cost V 5 bases and J 1 base, with 21 bases left between them. This CDR3 comprises 19 residues. CDR3 region: CASSPGPGTSTSGANVLTF. CDR3 sequence (DNA): TGTGCCAGCAGCCCAGGGCCCGGGACAAGTACATCTGGGGCCAACGTCCTGACTTTC.

This chain's CDR3 is CAWTLGPGGKLFF. The CDR3 region has the DNA TGTGCCTGGACCCTGGGACCCGGGGGGAAACTGTTTTTT. V gene TRBV30 combines with J gene TRBJ1-4, with D possibly TRBD1 on 5 matching bases. CDR1 and CDR2 from the germline V gene are GTSNPN and SVGIG (reference sequence). The V and J ends lost 4 bases and 11 bases respectively, with 17 bases between them. CDR3 length: 13 amino acids.

The CDR3 loop reads CASSQGRPGGEDSNQPQHF. The DNA of the CDR3 is TGTGCCAGCAGCCAAGGTAGGCCAGGGGGTGAGGATAGCAATCAGCCCCAGCATTTT. The chain combines TRBV14 with TRBJ1-5, with 7 bases matching TRBD1. Germline V gives CDR1 SGHDN, CDR2 FVKESK. With 1 base clipped from V and 0 bases from J, the junction kept 12 bases outside the gene matches. CDR3 length equals 19 residues.

The rearrangement links TRBV27 to TRBJ2-5, with D unresolved. Germline-derived CDR1 and CDR2 are MNHEY and SMNVEV (reference sequence). V lost 4 bases to trimming and J lost 2 bases, with 14 bases between them. This CDR3 is 15 amino acids long. This CDR3 reads CASSSRTAIQETQYF. CDR3 in DNA: TGTGCCAGCAGTTCGCGAACAGCCATACAAGAGACCCAGTACTTC.

The rearrangement joins TRBV10-3 to TRBJ2-5; D remains ambiguous. The CDR3 totals 12 residues. Germline assignment: CDR1 ENHRY and CDR2 SYGVKD. V lost 2 bases and J 4 bases, leaving 5 bases between the germline ends. CDR3 nucleotides: TGTGCCATCAGTGAGAGAGGAGAGACCCAGTACTTC. Its translation: CAISERGETQYF.

Comments on this clone: Other nucleotide sequences in the sample specify the same CDR3. The chain has TRBV2 and TRBJ1-6; TRBD1 is a possible D gene (5 bases). This CDR3 is 14 amino acids long. Germline V gene data show CDR1 as SNHLY and CDR2 as FYNNEI. Trimming shortened V by 0 bases and J by 7 bases, and 7 bases separated the two germline ends. The CDR3 spells CASSEARTNSPLHF. The CDR3 nucleotides read TGTGCCAGCAGTGAAGCCCGGACAAATTCACCCCTCCACTTT.

J is TRBJ1-1 and V is TRBV7-9, with no clear D. The germline V gene has CDR1 SEHNR and CDR2 FQNEAQ (reference sequence). The V gene lost 1 base and the J gene lost 4 bases, with 4 bases spanning the gap. The length of the CDR3 is 12 residues. The CDR3 sequence is CASSLVSTEAFF. Written as DNA, the CDR3 is TGTGCCAGCAGCTTAGTTAGCACTGAAGCTTTCTTT.

The table lists this clone with a count of one. The J gene is TRBJ1-1, the V gene TRBV16; D is uncertain. CDR1 is KGHSY and CDR2 is FQNENV in the germline V gene. Trimming left V 0 bases short and J 3 bases short, with 11 bases between. This CDR3 has 15 amino acids. CDR3 DNA sequence: TGTGCCAGCAGCCAATCCAGATCTGCGGACACTGAAGCTTTCTTT. It translates to CASSQSRSADTEAFF. Variable domain in full (rest from reference TRBV16 and TRBJ1-1): GEEVAQTPKHLVRGEGQKAKLYCAPIKGHSYVFWYQQVLKNEFKFLISFQNENVFDETGMPKERFSAKCLPNSPCSLEIQATKLEDSAVYFCASSQSRSADTEAFFGQGTRLTVV.

The rearrangement joins TRBV7-2 to TRBJ2-7; 10 nucleotides match TRBD2. Germline V gene lookup returns CDR1 SGHTA and CDR2 FQGNSA. V was clipped by 6 bases and J by 6 bases; unmatched bases: 20. The CDR3 covers 18 residues. DNA for the CDR3: TGTGCCAGCAGATTGGGGCTAGCGGGAGCCAAGCCCCTCTCCGAGCAGTACGTC. Its translation: CASRLGLAGAKPLSEQYV.

As DNA, the CDR3 is TGCGCCAGCAGCTCCCTCTCGGGACAGATTGAAAAACTGTTTTTT. Translated, it gives CASSSLSGQIEKLFF. J is TRBJ1-4 and V is TRBV5-1, with 7 bases matching TRBD1. The CDR3 covers 15 residues. CDR1 SGHRS and CDR2 YFSETQ come from the germline V gene. V was clipped by 3 bases and J by 7 bases; unmatched bases: 9.

This clone was observed a handful of times. This chain joins TRBV14 and TRBJ2-5; 14 nucleotides align to TRBD2. V lost 3 bases, J lost 5 bases, and 5 bases stayed unmatched. The CDR3 covers 16 residues. The germline V gene has CDR1 SGHDN and CDR2 FVKESK. The DNA of the CDR3 is TGTGCCAGCAGCCAGCCGGGACTAGCGGGGGTGGAGACCCAGTACTTC. It is translated as CASSQPGLAGVETQYF.

This clone was observed a few times. The chain links TRBV2 to TRBJ2-7; 8 bases are a match to TRBD1. Germline trimming cut 5 bases from V and 6 bases from J; bases unmatched to any gene: 3. The CDR3 spans 12 residues. CDR1 is SNHLY, CDR2 FYNNEI, per germline. CDR3 in DNA: TGTGCCAGCAGTTCTACAGGGGGCGAGCAGTACGTC. Its translation is CASSSTGGEQYV.

The V call is TRBV10-3, the J call TRBJ1-6; maybe TRBD1 (6 bases). Between the trimmed V and J ends, which lost 5 bases and 8 bases, there was a span of 22 bases. The CDR3 has 17 amino acids. Germline lookup yields CDR1 ENHRY and CDR2 SYGVKD. The CDR3 coding sequence is TGTGCCATCAGTACCAACCAAGGGGGAGTGTCTCATTCACCCCTCCACTTT. This translates into CAISTNQGGVSHSPLHF.

V gene TRBV5-5 combines with J gene TRBJ1-2; possibly TRBD1 for D (5 bases). The CDR3 runs to 16 residues. The germline CDR1 and CDR2 sequences are SGHKS and YYEKEE (reference sequence). V lost 2 bases and J lost 2, with 16 bases in between. The CDR3: CASSLGAGKTNYGYTF. CDR3 nucleotides: TGTGCCAGCAGCTTAGGGGCAGGGAAAACAAACTATGGCTACACCTTC.

The rearrangement links TRBV5-1 to TRBJ2-2; the match to TRBD1 covers 8 bases. Germline V gene sequence: CDR1 SGHRS, CDR2 YFSETQ. This CDR3 is built from 17 residues. With 0 bases clipped from V and 1 base from J, the junction kept 5 bases outside the gene matches. CDR3 sequence: CASSLDPGTGNTGELFF. DNA of the CDR3: TGCGCCAGCAGCTTGGATCCCGGGACAGGGAACACCGGGGAGCTGTTTTTT.

V and J are TRBV28 and TRBJ1-3, with a tentative D call TRBD1 (5 bases). CDR1 and CDR2 (germline): MDHEN, SYDVKM. Deletions cut 3 bases from V and 4 bases from J, with 16 bases between. The CDR3 extends over 16 amino acids. CDR3 sequence (DNA): TGTGCCAGCAGTTTGCCAGGGTCAGTGGGAGGAAACACCATATATTTT. Protein product: CASSLPGSVGGNTIYF.

The chain carries TRBV28 and TRBJ2-7; possible D gene TRBD2, 6 bases. The CDR3 has 13 amino acids. The germline V gene has CDR1 MDHEN and CDR2 SYDVKM. Trimming cost V 2 bases and J 2 bases, with 7 bases left between them. The CDR3 DNA reads TGTGCCAGCAGTTTAACGGGGGCCTACGAGCAGTACGTC. Translation: CASSLTGAYEQYV.

The chain links TRBV14 to TRBJ1-6, with 7 nucleotides matching TRBD1. The J segment lost 6 bases and the V segment lost 2 bases, leaving 1 base of the junction unmatched. This CDR3 comprises 14 residues. Germline lookup yields CDR1 SGHDN and CDR2 FVKESK. As DNA, the CDR3 is TGTGCCAGCAGCCAATACAGGGGTAATTCACCCCTCCACTTT. The encoded protein is CASSQYRGNSPLHF.

The V call is TRBV19, the J call TRBJ1-5; D is uncertain. Trimming removed 6 bases at V and 4 bases at J, with 13 bases between. In germline, CDR1 is LNHDA, CDR2 SQIVND (reference sequence). The CDR3 length is 14 residues. CDR3 loop: CASRERNFNQPQHF. In DNA form, the CDR3 reads TGTGCCAGTAGGGAGCGAAACTTTAATCAGCCCCAGCATTTT.